This T cell receptor (beta chain) was documented in a study of T cell clusters in autoimmune cytopenias. Whole-study results and caveats: Comparing secondary cytopenia with chronic lymphocytic leukemia showed no cluster-lack signature, apparently masked by lymphoma repertoire. Physiological T cell clusters of healthy donors were apparently absent in primary autoimmune cytopenia patients.

The germline gives CDR1 LNHDA, CDR2 SQIVND (reference sequence). The CDR3 is 13 residues long. Measured by frequency, this clonotype is large. Antigen: not known. TRB was amplified from approximately 250 ng of peripheral blood genomic DNA per sample. TRB rearrangements were amplified by touch-down multiplex PCR with mixed TRB-A/B primers. No DNA is given; TCRdb re-called the multiplex PCR reads and lists each CDR3 protein once. The sample totals thousands of distinct CDR3 sequences. The sample was also linked to a second study, of T cell repertoires in aging, cancer and after chemotherapy. Per that study: Chronic lymphocytic leukemia patients on fludarabine- or bendamustine-based regimens gave paired samples before and after chemotherapy. Healthy donors lost TCR diversity with age mainly through richness, cancer patients through richness and evenness.

The chain has TRBV19 and TRBJ1-6; there is no DNA to check the TCRdb D call of TRBD1. Material: peripheral blood. This sequence was found in a human donor with an autoimmune cytopenia or autoimmune hepatitis (not recorded which). This CDR3 is CASSQGLNSPLHF. Using reference TRBV19 and TRBJ1-6 for the parts outside the CDR3, the full variable domain is DGGITQSPKYLFRKEGQNVTLSCEQNLNHDAMYWYRQDPGQGLRLIYYSQIVNDFQKGDIAEGYSVSREKKESFPLTVTSAQKNPTAFYLCASSQGLNSPLHFGNGTRLTVT.